The clone carrying this T cell receptor beta chain was recorded a few times. Its specificity is not known. This specimen belongs to a study of beta chain features in type 1 diabetes. General study results and limits: Resolution of whether HLA type affects TCRB rearrangement was not achieved here.

CDR3 length equals 15 residues. Unmatched junction bases numbered 6, after V lost 3 bases and J lost 4 bases. Germline V gene sequence: CDR1 SGHNT, CDR2 YYREEE (reference sequence). Expressed TCRB transcripts got sequenced, as all isolated RNA was reverse transcribed. Data came from immunoSEQ multiplex PCR; TCRdb stores just in-frame clones and leaves some out. The table lists around 300,000 clones, 14% of them singletons. The rearrangement joins TRBV5-4 to TRBJ2-2, with 7 positions matching TRBD1. The sequence came from a man younger than 40 in good health. Sequencing input: central memory CD4+ T cells from blood. Here the CDR3 reads CASSSRQGITGELFF. CDR3 DNA sequence: TGTGCCAGCAGCTCGAGACAGGGAATCACCGGGGAGCTGTTTTTT.